What follows are 14 T cell receptor beta chains derived from one specimen sequenced in a study of a mutant IDH1 vaccine in newly diagnosed glioma. The antigens these receptors bind are not known. Described time point: week 47, end of study. Every vaccination contained 300 ug of the mutant IDH1 20-mer peptide and was paired with topical imiquimod. Only in-frame clones appear in the TCRdb table, and some are missing; sequencing was by immunoSEQ multiplex PCR. The data show 30,000 to 35,000 clones, roughly 90% seen once. This specimen was PBMCs, taken from a glioma patient whose treatment included an IDH1 peptide vaccine. These receptors were taken from a woman aged 40 to 49 with glioma.

The rearrangement uses TRBV18 and TRBJ2-2, with 10 bases aligning to TRBD1. V lost 6 bases, J lost 0 bases, and 7 bases stayed unmatched. Germline CDR1 reads KGHSH; CDR2 reads LQKENI. CDR3 length: 17 amino acids. CDR3 coding DNA: TGTGCCAGCTCCCGGGACAGGGGATCTCCGAACACCGGGGAGCTGTTTTTT. Its protein product is CASSRDRGSPNTGELFF. Filled out from reference TRBV18 and TRBJ2-2, the complete variable domain reads NAGVMQNPRHLVRRRGQEARLRCSPMKGHSHVYWYRQLPEEGLKFMVYLQKENIIDESGMPKERFSAEFPKEGPSILRIQQVVRGDSAAYFCASSRDRGSPNTGELFFGEGSRLTVL.

The chain joins TRBV5-8 to TRBJ2-7; TRBD1 aligns across 9 bases. The germline gives CDR1 SGHTS, CDR2 YDEGEE. Trimming removed 2 bases from V and 6 bases from J; junction bases left unmatched: 6. The CDR3 length is 14 residues. CDR3 loop: CASSFGGTGFEQYF. The CDR3 region has the DNA TGTGCCAGCAGCTTTGGAGGGACAGGGTTCGAGCAGTACTTC.

The chain links TRBV6-5 to TRBJ1-5, with 7 positions matching TRBD1. V dropped 6 bases and J dropped 10; count of bases not matched to a gene: 9. CDR1 and CDR2 (germline): MNHEY, SVGAGI. The CDR3 runs to 13 residues. The CDR3 DNA is TGTGCCAGCAGGCGACAGGGAATCGGCCCCCAGCATTTT. Protein product: CASRRQGIGPQHF.

The chain's CDR3 is CASHRVGTRNTGELFF. The CDR3 DNA reads TGTGCCAGTCATAGGGTGGGGACCAGGAACACCGGGGAGCTGTTTTTT. This chain connects TRBV5-6 to TRBJ2-2; TRBD1 or TRBD2 may be the D gene (5 bases each). Deletions cut 8 bases from V and 1 base from J, with 18 bases between. From germline, CDR1 is SGHDT and CDR2 YYEEEE. This CDR3 is built from 16 residues.

CDR3 sequence: CASSSILIGEQFF. CDR3 nucleotide sequence: TGTGCCAGCAGTTCAATTCTTATTGGGGAGCAGTTCTTC. The J gene is TRBJ2-1, the V gene TRBV6-1, with unresolved D. Germline CDR1 is MNHNS and CDR2 is SASEGT. The CDR3 runs 13 residues. V gave up 5 bases and J gave up 10 bases, with 15 bases separating them.

The chain joins TRBV4-1 to TRBJ1-6, with D possibly TRBD1 on 5 matching bases. The germline CDR1 and CDR2 sequences are MGHRA and YSYEKL. V lost 2 bases, J lost 6 bases, and 11 bases lay in between. The CDR3 is made up of 15 amino acids. The CDR3 sequence: CASSQLLGVNSPLHF. The CDR3 nucleotides are TGCGCCAGCAGCCAACTCTTGGGGGTTAATTCACCCCTCCACTTT.

The genes are TRBV4-3 and TRBJ2-3; D remains unclear. The CDR3 loop spans 16 amino acids. V was shortened by 1 base and J by 2 bases, with 13 bases between the two germline ends. CDR1 is LGHNA and CDR2 is YSLEER in the germline V gene. The CDR3 DNA sequence: TGCGCCAGCAGCCAAGGGGCCCGAAGATCCACAGATACGCAGTATTTT. Encoded protein: CASSQGARRSTDTQYF.

The CDR3 sequence is CASSGSPYGYTF. The CDR3 DNA follows: TGTGCCAGCAGTGGCTCACCCTATGGCTACACCTTC. The V gene is TRBV2, the J gene TRBJ1-2; D is undetermined. Trimming took off 4 bases at V and 4 bases at J, with 7 bases between the two ends. Per the germline V gene, CDR1 is SNHLY and CDR2 is FYNNEI. The length of the CDR3 is 12 residues. Together with reference TRBV2 and TRBJ1-2, the CDR3 gives the full variable domain: EPEVTQTPSHQVTQMGQEVILRCVPISNHLYFYWYRQILGQKVEFLVSFYNNEISEKSEIFDDQFSVERPDGSNFTLKIRSTKLEDSAMYFCASSGSPYGYTFGSGTRLTVV.

This clone has just one count. This sequence joins TRBV6-5 and TRBJ1-1, with 8 bases identical to TRBD1. The V gene's germline CDR1 is MNHEY and CDR2 SVGAGI. The CDR3 has 14 residues. V lost 6 bases to trimming and J lost 1 base; unmatched junction nucleotides: 4. The CDR3 coding sequence is TGTGCCAGCAGGACAGGGGTGCGGAACACTGAAGCTTTCTTT. As protein: CASRTGVRNTEAFF.

This clone has a single count. V usage is TRBV25-1 and J usage is TRBJ1-1, with TRBD1 identical over 10 bases. The germline CDR1 and CDR2 sequences are MGHDK and SYGVNS. The V gene end was trimmed by 3 bases and the J gene end by 3 bases; junction bases not matched to a gene: 1. The CDR3 extends over 14 amino acids. Here the CDR3 DNA reads TGTGCCAGCAGTGAGACAGGGGGCTACACTGAAGCTTTCTTT. Encoded protein: CASSETGGYTEAFF.

This clone was counted once. The chain employs TRBV7-8 and TRBJ1-5; D gene uncertain. There are 13 residues in the CDR3. Germline CDR1 reads SGHVS; CDR2 reads FQNEAQ. V was pared by 1 base and J by 6 bases, with 7 bases between. The CDR3 reads CASSLEELQPQHF. The CDR3 DNA reads TGTGCCAGCAGCTTAGAGGAACTTCAGCCCCAGCATTTT.

The chain combines TRBV4-1 with TRBJ1-4; possibly TRBD1 for D (5 bases). The CDR3 runs to 15 residues. Trimming stripped 0 bases from V and 11 bases from J, with 16 bases between. Germline V gene lookup returns CDR1 MGHRA and CDR2 YSYEKL. DNA for the CDR3: TGCGCCAGCAGCCAAGACGGGGCCCTTGGATGGAAACTGTTTTTT. The encoded protein is CASSQDGALGWKLFF.

The V call is TRBV29-1, the J call TRBJ1-2; no definite D call. Trimming took 4 bases from V and 7 from J, leaving 10 bases between them. Germline V gene sequence: CDR1 SQVTM, CDR2 ANQGSEA. This CDR3 has 11 amino acids. The CDR3 DNA follows: TGCAGCGTTGTGGAGGGCCCTGGCTACACCTTC. Translation gives CSVVEGPGYTF.

The chain employs TRBV5-4 and TRBJ2-7; no definite D call. The CDR3 spans 13 residues. Looked up from germline, CDR1 is SGHNT and CDR2 is YYREEE (reference sequence). With 5 bases removed from V and 6 bases from J, the gap between germline ends came to 15 bases. The CDR3 nucleotides read TGTGCCAGCAGTTCCTCGGGCGAGCTCGAGCAGTACTTC. This sequence encodes CASSSSGELEQYF.